This TCR beta chain was recovered during a study of early T cells in non-severe SARS-CoV-2 infection. Note on this clonotype: The antigen is not known.

Study results and limitations: VDJdb matches were skewed toward anti-spike CD8 T cell responses.

Losses at the gene ends were 3 bases for V and 1 base for J; bases not matched to a gene: 1. This CDR3 is 16 amino acids long. Researchers attached unique molecular identifiers to individual cDNA molecules. TCRdb called the 5' RACE reads again in MiXCR, with one record for every CDR3 protein. The table has more than 20,000 distinct CDR3 sequences, 5.5% seen once. The genes are TRBV12-3 or TRBV12-4 and TRBJ1-5, with 12 positions matching TRBD1. This receptor was identified in an adult who was a healthcare worker with PCR-confirmed SARS-CoV-2 infection or an uninfected control (not recorded which). Sequencing was carried out using whole blood. The CDR3 region has the DNA TGTGCCAGCAGTTTGGGGACAGGGGGCAGCAATCAGCCCCAGCATTTT. Protein product: CASSLGTGGSNQPQHF.